This T cell receptor (beta chain) was profiled in a study of T cell repertoires in cytomegalovirus infection. Study background: CMV infection and matching HLA type were both indicated by public TCR beta signatures.

Study-wide points: CMV-specific TCR beta clonotypes restricted by HLA-C were the ones dominating the ex vivo response.

Each CDR3 protein is one row after TCRdb ran MiXCR on the reads. Here the sample spans fewer than 200,000 distinct CDR3 sequences, 14% being singletons. There are many counts of this clonotype. What it binds is unknown. This clonotype was obtained from a human donor in good health (CMV status not recorded). Some clones in this sample may be carry-over from other donors' samples. Source material: PBMCs.

CDR3 DNA: TGTGCCAGCAGTGCCCTTCGGGGACTAGCGGGAGCGGGGTACAATGAGCAGTTCTTC. Its translation: CASSALRGLAGAGYNEQFF. V usage is TRBV6-5 and J usage is TRBJ2-1, with 14 bases that match TRBD2. The CDR3 loop spans 19 amino acids. Germline values: CDR1 MNHEY, CDR2 SVGAGI. Trimming at V came to 5 bases and at J to 4 bases, leaving 13 bases not matched to a gene.